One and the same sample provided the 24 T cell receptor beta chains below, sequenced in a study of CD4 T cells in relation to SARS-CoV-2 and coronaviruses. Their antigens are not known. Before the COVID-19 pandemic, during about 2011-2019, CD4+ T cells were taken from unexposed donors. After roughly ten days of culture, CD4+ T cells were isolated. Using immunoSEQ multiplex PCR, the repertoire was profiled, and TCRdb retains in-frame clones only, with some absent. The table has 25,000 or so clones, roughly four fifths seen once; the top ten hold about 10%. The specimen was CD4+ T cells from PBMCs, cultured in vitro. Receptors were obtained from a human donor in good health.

In nucleotides, the CDR3 is TGCGCCAGCAGCTTGACCGGGGAACCCTACAATGAGCAGTTCTTC. Amino acid sequence: CASSLTGEPYNEQFF. V and J are TRBV5-1 and TRBJ2-1, with D tentatively TRBD2 (5 bases). V dropped 1 base and J dropped 2 bases, with 10 bases sitting between them. Germline CDR1 is SGHRS and CDR2 is YFSETQ. The CDR3 is made up of 15 amino acids. Variable domain in full (rest from reference TRBV5-1 and TRBJ2-1): KAGVTQTPRYLIKTRGQQVTLSCSPISGHRSVSWYQQTPGQGLQFLFEYFSETQRNKGNFPGRFSGRQFSNSRSEMNVSTLELGDSALYLCASSLTGEPYNEQFFGPGTRLTVL.

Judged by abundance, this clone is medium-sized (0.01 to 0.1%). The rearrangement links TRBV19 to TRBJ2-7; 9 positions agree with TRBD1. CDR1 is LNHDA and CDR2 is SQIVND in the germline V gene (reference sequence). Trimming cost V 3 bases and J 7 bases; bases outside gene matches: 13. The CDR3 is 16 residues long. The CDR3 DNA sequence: TGTGCCAGTAGTATTGGCCGGGACAGGGTCTCTCGGGAGCAGTACTTC. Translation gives CASSIGRDRVSREQYF.

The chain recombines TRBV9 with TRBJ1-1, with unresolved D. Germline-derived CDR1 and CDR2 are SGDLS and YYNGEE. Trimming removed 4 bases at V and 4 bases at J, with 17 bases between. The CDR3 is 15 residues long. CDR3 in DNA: TGTGCCAGCAGCCCAACTAGACGGGCGAGCACTGAAGCTTTCTTT. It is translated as CASSPTRRASTEAFF.

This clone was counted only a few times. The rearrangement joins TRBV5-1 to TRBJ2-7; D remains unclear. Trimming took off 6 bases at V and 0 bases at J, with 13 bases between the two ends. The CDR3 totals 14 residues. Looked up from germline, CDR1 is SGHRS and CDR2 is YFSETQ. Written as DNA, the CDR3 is TGCGCCAGCACCCGGATGGGGTTCTCCTACGAGCAGTACTTC. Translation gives CASTRMGFSYEQYF.

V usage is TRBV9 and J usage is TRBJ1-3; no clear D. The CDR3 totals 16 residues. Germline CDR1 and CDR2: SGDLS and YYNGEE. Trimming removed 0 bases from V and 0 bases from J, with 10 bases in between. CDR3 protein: CASSVAPQSSGNTIYF. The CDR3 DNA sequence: TGTGCCAGCAGCGTAGCCCCCCAGAGCTCTGGAAACACCATATATTTT.

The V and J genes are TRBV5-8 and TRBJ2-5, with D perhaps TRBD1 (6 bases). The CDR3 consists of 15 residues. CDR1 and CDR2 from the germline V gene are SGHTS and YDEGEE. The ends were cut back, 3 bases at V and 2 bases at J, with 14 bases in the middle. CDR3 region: CASSSLGASQETQYF. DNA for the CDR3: TGTGCCAGCAGCTCCTTGGGGGCATCGCAAGAGACCCAGTACTTC. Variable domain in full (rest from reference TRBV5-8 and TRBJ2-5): EAGVTQSPTHLIKTRGQQATLRCSPISGHTSVYWYQQALGLGLQFLLWYDEGEERNRGNFPPRFSGRQFPNYSSELNVNALELEDSALYLCASSSLGASQETQYFGPGTRLLVL.

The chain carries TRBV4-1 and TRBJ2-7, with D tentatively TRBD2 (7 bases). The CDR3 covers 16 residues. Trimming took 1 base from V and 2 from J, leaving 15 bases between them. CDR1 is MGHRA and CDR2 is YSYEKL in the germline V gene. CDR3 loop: CASSQGSGGHTYEQYF. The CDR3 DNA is TGCGCCAGCAGCCAAGGGTCGGGGGGACACACCTACGAGCAGTACTTC.

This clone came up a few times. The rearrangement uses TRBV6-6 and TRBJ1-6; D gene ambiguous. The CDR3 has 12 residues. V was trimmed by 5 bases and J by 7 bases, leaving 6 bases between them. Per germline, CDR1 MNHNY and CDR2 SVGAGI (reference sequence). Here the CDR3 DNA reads TGTGCCAGCAGTGGGAACAATTCACCCCTCCACTTT. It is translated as CASSGNNSPLHF.

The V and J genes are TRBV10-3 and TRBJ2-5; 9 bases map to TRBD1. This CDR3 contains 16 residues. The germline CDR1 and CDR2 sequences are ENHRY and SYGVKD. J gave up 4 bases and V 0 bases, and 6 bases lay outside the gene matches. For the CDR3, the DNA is TGTGCCATCAGTGAGTCAGAGGGACAGGGCGGAGAGACCCAGTACTTC. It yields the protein CAISESEGQGGETQYF.

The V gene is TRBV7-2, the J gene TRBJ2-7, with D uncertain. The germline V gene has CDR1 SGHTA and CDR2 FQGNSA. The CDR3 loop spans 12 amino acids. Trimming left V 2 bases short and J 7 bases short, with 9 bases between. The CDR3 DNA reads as TGTGCCAGCAGCTTAATGGCCCGAGAGCAGTACTTC. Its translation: CASSLMAREQYF.

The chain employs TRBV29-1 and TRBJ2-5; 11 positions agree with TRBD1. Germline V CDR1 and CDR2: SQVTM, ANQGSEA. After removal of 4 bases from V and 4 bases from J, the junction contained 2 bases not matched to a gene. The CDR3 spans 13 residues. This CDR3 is CSVAGTGGETQYF. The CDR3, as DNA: TGCAGCGTTGCCGGGACAGGGGGAGAGACCCAGTACTTC.

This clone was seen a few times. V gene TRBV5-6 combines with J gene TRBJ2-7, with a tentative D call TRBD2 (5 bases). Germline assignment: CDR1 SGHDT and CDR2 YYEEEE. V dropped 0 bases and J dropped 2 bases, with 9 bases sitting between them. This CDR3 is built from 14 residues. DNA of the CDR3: TGTGCCAGCAGCTTGGGGGTCGGGGCCTACGAGCAGTACTTC. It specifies CASSLGVGAYEQYF.

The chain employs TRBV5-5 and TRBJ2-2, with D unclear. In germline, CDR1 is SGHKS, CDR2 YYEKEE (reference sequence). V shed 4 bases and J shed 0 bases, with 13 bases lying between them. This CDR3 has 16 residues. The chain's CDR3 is CASSLLSGTNTGELFF. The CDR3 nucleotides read TGTGCCAGCAGCCTTTTATCGGGTACGAACACCGGGGAGCTGTTTTTT.

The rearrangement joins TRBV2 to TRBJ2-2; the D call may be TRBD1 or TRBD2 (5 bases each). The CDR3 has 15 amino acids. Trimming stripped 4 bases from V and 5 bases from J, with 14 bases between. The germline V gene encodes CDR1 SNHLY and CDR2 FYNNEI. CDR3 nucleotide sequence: TGTGCCAGCAGTGGGGGACCTGGTAGGACCGGGGAGCTGTTTTTT. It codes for CASSGGPGRTGELFF.

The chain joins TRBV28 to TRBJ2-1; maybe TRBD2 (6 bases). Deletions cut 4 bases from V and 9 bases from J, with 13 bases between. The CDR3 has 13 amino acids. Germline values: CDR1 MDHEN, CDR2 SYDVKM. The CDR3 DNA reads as TGTGCCAGCAGTTCCCTTTGGGAGGCTGAGCAGTTCTTC. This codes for CASSSLWEAEQFF.

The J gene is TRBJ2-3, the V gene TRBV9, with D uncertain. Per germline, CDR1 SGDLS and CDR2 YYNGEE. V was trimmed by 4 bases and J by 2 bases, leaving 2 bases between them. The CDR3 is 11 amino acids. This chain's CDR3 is CASSNTDTQYF. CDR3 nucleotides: TGTGCCAGCAGCAACACAGATACGCAGTATTTT. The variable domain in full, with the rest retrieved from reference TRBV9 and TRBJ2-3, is DSGVTQTPKHLITATGQRVTLRCSPRSGDLSVYWYQQSLDQGLQFLIQYYNGEERAKGNILERFSAQQFPDLHSELNLSSLELGDSALYFCASSNTDTQYFGPGTRLTVL.

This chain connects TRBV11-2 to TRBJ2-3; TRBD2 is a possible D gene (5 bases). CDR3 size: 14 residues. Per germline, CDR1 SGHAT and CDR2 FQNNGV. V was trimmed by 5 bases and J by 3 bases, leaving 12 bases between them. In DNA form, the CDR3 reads TGTGCCAGCAGCCAAGGACTGGGTACAGATACGCAGTATTTT. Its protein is CASSQGLGTDTQYF.

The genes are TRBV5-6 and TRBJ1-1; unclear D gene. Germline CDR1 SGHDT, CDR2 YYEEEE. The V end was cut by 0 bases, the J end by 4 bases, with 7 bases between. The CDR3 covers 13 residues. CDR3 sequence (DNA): TGTGCCAGCAGCTTGGCTGGTTTCACTGAAGCTTTCTTT. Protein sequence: CASSLAGFTEAFF. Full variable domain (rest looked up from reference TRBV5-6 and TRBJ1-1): DAGVTQSPTHLIKTRGQQVTLRCSPKSGHDTVSWYQQALGQGPQFIFQYYEEEERQRGNFPDRFSGHQFPNYSSELNVNALLLGDSALYLCASSLAGFTEAFFGQGTRLTVV.

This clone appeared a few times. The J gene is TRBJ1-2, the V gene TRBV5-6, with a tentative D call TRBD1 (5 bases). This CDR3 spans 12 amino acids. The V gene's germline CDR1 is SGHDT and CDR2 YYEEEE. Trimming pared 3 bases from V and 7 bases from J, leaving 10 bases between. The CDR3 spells CASSWGPGGYTF. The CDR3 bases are TGTGCCAGCAGCTGGGGACCAGGTGGCTACACCTTC. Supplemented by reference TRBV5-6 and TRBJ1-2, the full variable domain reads DAGVTQSPTHLIKTRGQQVTLRCSPKSGHDTVSWYQQALGQGPQFIFQYYEEEERQRGNFPDRFSGHQFPNYSSELNVNALLLGDSALYLCASSWGPGGYTFGSGTRLTVV.

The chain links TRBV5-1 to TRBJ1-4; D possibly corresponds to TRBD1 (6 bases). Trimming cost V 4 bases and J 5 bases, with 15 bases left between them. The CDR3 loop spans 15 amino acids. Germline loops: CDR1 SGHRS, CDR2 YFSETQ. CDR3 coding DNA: TGCGCCAGCAGCCTCCGGACAGCCCGAAATGAAAAACTGTTTTTT. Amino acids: CASSLRTARNEKLFF.

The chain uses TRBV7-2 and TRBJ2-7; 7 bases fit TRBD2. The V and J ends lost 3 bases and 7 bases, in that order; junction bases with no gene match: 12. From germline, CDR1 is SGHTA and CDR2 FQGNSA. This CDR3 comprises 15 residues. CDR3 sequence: CASSFVGGSAEEQYF. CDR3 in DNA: TGTGCCAGCAGCTTCGTGGGAGGGAGCGCCGAAGAGCAGTACTTC.

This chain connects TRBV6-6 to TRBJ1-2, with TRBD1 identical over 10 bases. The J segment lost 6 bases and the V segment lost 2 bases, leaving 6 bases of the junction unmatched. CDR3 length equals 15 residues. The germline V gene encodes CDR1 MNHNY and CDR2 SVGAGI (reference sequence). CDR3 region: CASSYPGQGPDGYTF. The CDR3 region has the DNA TGTGCCAGCAGTTACCCGGGACAGGGGCCAGATGGCTACACCTTC.

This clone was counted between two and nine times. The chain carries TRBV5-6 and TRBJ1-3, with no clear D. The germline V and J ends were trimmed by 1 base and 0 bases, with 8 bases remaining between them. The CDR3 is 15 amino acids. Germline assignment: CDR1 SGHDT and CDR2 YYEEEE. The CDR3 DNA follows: TGTGCCAGCAGCTTGTACGGGTACTCTGGAAACACCATATATTTT. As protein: CASSLYGYSGNTIYF.

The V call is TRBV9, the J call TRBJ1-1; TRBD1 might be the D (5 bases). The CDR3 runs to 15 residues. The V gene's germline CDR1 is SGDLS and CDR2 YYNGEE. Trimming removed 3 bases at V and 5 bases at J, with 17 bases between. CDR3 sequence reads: CASSALGGVGTEAFF. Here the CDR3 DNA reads TGTGCCAGCAGCGCCTTGGGGGGGGTCGGTACTGAAGCTTTCTTT.